The clone carrying this TCR beta chain was counted many times. Treatment described: randomized to nivolumab then ipilimumab (arm A) or the reverse (arm B). This entry belongs to a study of sequential checkpoint blockade in melanoma. About the study: 75 to 95 pretreatment tumor DNA samples were TCRβ immunosequenced.

The CDR3 has 14 amino acids. Germline CDR1 reads SGHNT; CDR2 reads YENEEA. The germline V and J ends were trimmed by 5 bases and 1 base, with 11 bases remaining between them. Profiled with immunoSEQ multiplex PCR; TCRdb holds only in-frame clones, not every one. The sample includes about 4,000 clones, about 23% of them seen just once. This clonotype originated in a human donor with melanoma. The source was tumor tissue (inferred from file names), collected from a patient given nivolumab and ipilimumab in sequence. The rearrangement joins TRBV11-3 to TRBJ1-1; D unresolved. CDR3 bases: TGTGCCAGCAGCGACGCCTCAACGAACACTGAAGCTTTCTTT. The encoded protein is CASSDASTNTEAFF.